This T cell receptor beta chain emerged from a study of PD-L1 blockade in urothelial cancer. Turning to the study itself: Bladder-origin urothelial cancer in males described about 85% of the roughly 29 patients.

Documented time point: peripheral blood 6 weeks after treatment start. Each patient's cancer was a locally advanced or metastatic urothelial carcinoma. General study findings and limits: Lower than median blood TCR clonality before treatment predicted better survival.

In its sample, this clone was seen once. As yet, its antigen is unknown. Method: immunoSEQ multiplex PCR; TCRdb's copy keeps in-frame clones and lacks some. The data hold under 50,000 clones, with roughly 90% observed a single time. Germline V lookup: CDR1 SGHRS, CDR2 YFSETQ. V lost 4 bases and J 2 bases, leaving 12 bases between the germline ends. CDR3 length equals 15 residues. J is TRBJ1-4 and V is TRBV5-1; D is uncertain. The origin of this receptor is a man in his 60s with urothelial cancer. Here the sequenced sample was PBMCs, taken around atezolizumab (anti-PD-L1) treatment. This CDR3 reads CASSPSTGTNEKLFF. The CDR3 DNA sequence: TGCGCCAGCAGCCCGTCGACGGGGACTAATGAAAAACTGTTTTTT.